This T cell receptor (beta chain) was obtained from a study of identical twins. Whole-study findings and limits: It was out-of-frame TCR alpha sharing in monozygotic twins that models underestimated. Insertions were fewer in abundant cord blood beta clonotypes, whereas memory repertoires showed none of this pattern.

For this clonotype: What it binds is unknown.

CDR1 and CDR2 from the germline V gene are MNHNS and SASEGT. Trimming removed 6 bases from V and 4 bases from J, with 19 bases in between. CDR3 size: 16 residues. TCRdb reprocessed the 5' RACE reads via MiXCR and lists one record per CDR3 protein. Here the sample spans about 890,000 distinct CDR3 sequences, approximately 13% being singletons. The same sample was also studied in work on yellow fever vaccine responses in identical twins.

What was sequenced was PBMCs. This clonotype was obtained from a woman aged 18-29 years in good health. The chain links TRBV6-1 to TRBJ2-1; possibly TRBD1 or TRBD2 for D (5 bases each). The CDR3 loop reads CASRVPGPGQYNEQFF. For the CDR3, the DNA is TGTGCCAGCAGAGTACCGGGACCCGGGCAATACAATGAGCAGTTCTTC.